The rows below give T cell receptor beta chains drawn from one sample of a study of shared clonotypes between healthy human individuals. Method: immunoSEQ multiplex PCR; TCRdb's copy keeps in-frame clones and lacks some. The sample includes some 1,400,000 clones, roughly 96% seen only once; the top ten take about 1%. Material: naive CD4+ T cells sorted from blood. The receptors were gathered from a man aged 25 to 40 in good health. Each CDR3 is given with its conserved first and last residue. The D gene is left open where the match is weak. A clone size is listed for some rows: how often the clone was seen (once, few, many), or a class if it is expanded.

clone size	V gene	D gene	J gene	CDR3 DNA	CDR3 protein
once	TRBV29-1	TRBD1	TRBJ2-4	TGCAGCGTCCGTAATACCGGGACAGGGAGGGAAAACATTCAGTACTTC	CSVRNTGTGRENIQYF
NA	TRBV11-3	TRBD2	TRBJ2-7	TGTGCCAGCAGCTTTGGGACTAGCGGAACCCAGTACTTC	CASSFGTSGTQYF
once	TRBV6-1	NA	TRBJ1-5	TGTGCCAGCAGGGGGGACGGACCGAATCAGCCCCAGCATTTT	CASRGDGPNQPQHF
NA	TRBV18	TRBD1	TRBJ1-5	TGTGCCAGCTCAGTTAACTCCGGGACAGGGAATCAGCCCCAGCATTTT	CASSVNSGTGNQPQHF
NA	TRBV28	NA	TRBJ2-6	TGTGCCAGCACCCCGACTAATGACAGTCACTCTGGGGCCAACGTCCTGACTTTC	CASTPTNDSHSGANVLTF
NA	TRBV18	NA	TRBJ1-5	TGTGCCAGCTCACCGCCACGGACGGGCAATCAGCCCCAGCATTTT	CASSPPRTGNQPQHF
few	TRBV29-1	NA	TRBJ1-1	TGCAGCGTTGGTACGGGGAGGAACACTGAAGCTTTCTTT	CSVGTGRNTEAFF
once	TRBV5-1	TRBD2	TRBJ2-1	TGCGCCAGCAGCTTTGGCCTAGCGGGCCACAATGAGCAGTTCTTC	CASSFGLAGHNEQFF
NA	TRBV14	TRBD1	TRBJ2-7	TGTGCCAGCAGCCAATATTCCCGGGACAGACACTACGAGCAGTACTTC	CASSQYSRDRHYEQYF
NA	TRBV11-2	NA	TRBJ2-5	TGTGCCAGCAGCTCCGTCGGGGAGACCCAGTACTTC	CASSSVGETQYF
NA	TRBV19	NA	TRBJ1-1	TGTGCCAGTACCGCGGACAGCATGAACACTGAAGCTTTCTTT	CASTADSMNTEAFF
NA	TRBV2	NA	TRBJ1-5	TGTGCCAGCAGTGCTTCCCGGGTCCCCGGGCAGCCCCAGCATTTT	CASSASRVPGQPQHF
NA	TRBV6-6	TRBD2	TRBJ2-7	TGTGCCAGCAGGACTAGCGGACACTACTACGAGCAGTACTTC	CASRTSGHYYEQYF
NA	TRBV5-4	NA	TRBJ1-3	TGTGCCAGCAGGCAGGGTCCAACTGGAAACACCATATATTTT	CASRQGPTGNTIYF
NA	TRBV5-1	TRBD1	TRBJ1-2	TGCGCCAGCAGCTTGGGACAGGGGGGAGTTGGCTACACCTTC	CASSLGQGGVGYTF
NA	TRBV18	TRBD1	TRBJ1-1	TGTGCCAGCTCACCGAAGGACAGGGGCGCTGAAGCTTTCTTT	CASSPKDRGAEAFF